This T cell receptor (beta chain) stems from a study of cytomegalovirus exposure and HLA in healthy donors. V gave up 1 base and J gave up 5 bases, with 9 bases separating them. The CDR3 runs 14 residues. Looked up from germline, CDR1 is MGHRA and CDR2 is YSYEKL. Clones were read by immunoSEQ multiplex PCR, and TCRdb kept only the in-frame ones, dropping some. The sample yields 160,000 or so clones, 85% to 90% seen once. Separate from the approximately 700-subject first cohort was the roughly 120-subject validation cohort, to which the donors belonged. The receptor's source is a young man in good health and CMV-seronegative. The V call is TRBV4-1, the J call TRBJ1-5, with a possible D match to TRBD1 (6 bases). Sequencing input: PBMCs. The CDR3 is CASSQVGADQPQHF. The CDR3 nucleotides read TGCGCCAGCAGCCAAGTGGGGGCCGATCAGCCCCAGCATTTT.